This entry describes one TCR beta chain. CDR3 length: 14 residues. Deletions cut 3 bases from V and 8 bases from J, with 16 bases between. Germline V gene sequence: CDR1 KGHSH, CDR2 LQKENI. Single viable CD3+CD4+CD8-CD45RO+ cells were sorted as the memory CD4+ T cells. This entry is derived from a study of memory CD4+ T cells and cytomegalovirus serostatus. About the research overall: Donors were healthy Belgian adults, 10 or so CMV seropositive and 24 seronegative.

Study processing details: Out-of-frame sequences were removed, leaving 2 million to 2.5 million distinct TCRbeta sequences. The protocol was immunoSEQ multiplex PCR, while the TCRdb copy is restricted to in-frame clones and leaves out a portion. V, J and clone size derive from that table, while D and trimming were established from the DNA sequence. The table has 50,000 to 70,000 clones, under 80% seen once. The receptor comes from an adult in good health and CMV-seronegative. The chain recombines TRBV18 with TRBJ1-2; D remains unclear. Input material: memory CD4+ T cells from blood. CDR3 nucleotides: TGTGCCAGCTCACCGAGGGAGACCGCGGGAGGCTACACCTTC. Protein: CASSPRETAGGYTF.